This entry lists 18 T cell receptor beta chains sequenced from one sample in a study of T cell responses to AZD1222 COVID-19 vaccine. The method was immunoSEQ multiplex PCR; TCRdb's version includes in-frame clones alone and lacks a portion of them. Among about 110,000 clones listed, around 81% were seen once. The specimen was peripheral blood, collected on day 0 of AZD1222 vaccination. The source of these receptors is an adult in good health.

CDR3 sequence: CAISEKGAGQSPLHF. The DNA of the CDR3 is TGTGCCATCAGTGAGAAGGGGGCAGGGCAATCACCCCTCCACTTT. The chain combines TRBV10-3 with TRBJ1-6; 7 nucleotides line up with TRBD1. The CDR3 is made up of 15 amino acids. Germline trimming cut 2 bases from V and 10 bases from J; bases unmatched to any gene: 8. Germline V CDR1 and CDR2: ENHRY, SYGVKD.

J is TRBJ1-2 and V is TRBV4-3; 7 bases match TRBD1. CDR1 is LGHNA and CDR2 is YSLEER in the germline V gene. This CDR3 is 16 amino acids long. J gave up 5 bases and V 0 bases, and 9 bases lay outside the gene matches. The CDR3, as DNA: TGCGCCAGCAGCCAAGAAGTGGGTAGGGGGCGATATGGCTACACCTTC. Translated: CASSQEVGRGRYGYTF.

The chain uses TRBV5-6 and TRBJ1-2; 8 nucleotides agree with TRBD1. The V and J ends lost 1 base and 8 bases, in that order; junction bases with no gene match: 7. CDR1 SGHDT and CDR2 YYEEEE come from the germline V gene. The CDR3 is made up of 14 amino acids. CDR3 residues: CASSLRTGSGGYTF. The CDR3 DNA reads TGTGCCAGCAGCTTGCGGACAGGGAGTGGGGGCTACACCTTC. Using reference TRBV5-6 and TRBJ1-2 for the parts outside the CDR3, the full variable domain is DAGVTQSPTHLIKTRGQQVTLRCSPKSGHDTVSWYQQALGQGPQFIFQYYEEEERQRGNFPDRFSGHQFPNYSSELNVNALLLGDSALYLCASSLRTGSGGYTFGSGTRLTVV.

The V call is TRBV2, the J call TRBJ1-2; D remains ambiguous. The CDR3 runs to 14 residues. Trimming shortened V by 4 bases and J by 3 bases, and 12 bases separated the two germline ends. Germline V gene lookup returns CDR1 SNHLY and CDR2 FYNNEI. CDR3 sequence: CASSGAGSHYGYTF. The CDR3 DNA reads as TGTGCCAGCAGTGGCGCTGGCAGCCACTATGGCTACACCTTC.

This clone occurred once. The chain has TRBV12-3 or TRBV12-4 and TRBJ1-5, with unresolved D. V shed 1 base and J shed 8 bases, with 6 bases lying between them. The CDR3 spans 12 residues. Here the CDR3 reads CASSLGREPQHF. The CDR3 coding sequence is TGTGCCAGCAGTTTAGGGCGAGAGCCCCAGCATTTT.

The rearrangement uses TRBV4-1 and TRBJ1-1, with D possibly matching TRBD1 (5 bases). Germline V lookup: CDR1 MGHRA, CDR2 YSYEKL. The CDR3 has 14 residues. V was clipped by 5 bases and J by 4 bases, with 14 bases between them. The CDR3 bases are TGCGCCAGCAGCGCCGAACCTGGGGGCACTGAAGCTTTCTTT. This translates into CASSAEPGGTEAFF.

This clone was seen more than once but under ten times. This chain joins TRBV7-2 and TRBJ1-6, with 8 bases fitting TRBD1. The trim removed 2 bases at V and 14 bases at J, leaving 8 bases unmatched. This CDR3 spans 14 amino acids. From germline, CDR1 is SGHTA and CDR2 FQGNSA. CDR3 region: CASSLSGTGPSLHF. The CDR3 coding sequence is TGTGCCAGCAGCTTATCAGGGACAGGACCATCCCTCCACTTT.

The chain employs TRBV28 and TRBJ1-4, with 11 bases matching TRBD1. Germline CDR1 and CDR2: MDHEN and SYDVKM. Losses at the gene ends were 4 bases for V and 2 bases for J; bases not matched to a gene: 9. This CDR3 is built from 18 residues. CDR3 sequence (DNA): TGTGCCAGCAGTTCTCCCGGGACAGGGGGTTGGACTAATGAAAAACTGTTTTTT. It specifies CASSSPGTGGWTNEKLFF.

The rearrangement joins TRBV18 to TRBJ2-5, with a tentative D call TRBD2 (5 bases). The CDR3 is 14 residues long. Trimming stripped 5 bases from V and 4 bases from J, with 14 bases between. Germline V gene data show CDR1 as KGHSH and CDR2 as LQKENI. CDR3 bases: TGTGCCAGCTCAAAGCAGAGGGAGCGAGAGACCCAGTACTTC. Its translation: CASSKQRERETQYF.

The rearrangement joins TRBV5-4 to TRBJ1-1, with 9 bases fitting TRBD1. The CDR3 is 14 residues long. Germline-derived CDR1 and CDR2 are SGHNT and YYREEE (reference sequence). The V and J ends lost 4 bases and 8 bases, in that order; junction bases with no gene match: 9. CDR3 sequence: CASSRSTGGKEAFF. DNA of the CDR3: TGTGCCAGCAGCAGATCGACAGGGGGAAAGGAAGCTTTCTTT.

The gene calls are TRBV7-8 and TRBJ1-2; 9 bases are shared with TRBD1. CDR1 and CDR2 (germline): SGHVS, FQNEAQ. After removal of 2 bases from V and 6 bases from J, the junction contained 4 bases not matched to a gene. This CDR3 region has 14 residues. Written as DNA, the CDR3 is TGTGCCAGCAGCTTACCGGGACAGGGACATGGCTACACCTTC. Its protein product is CASSLPGQGHGYTF.

The chain uses TRBV6-5 and TRBJ1-3; no clear D gene. The CDR3 extends over 15 amino acids. Germline V gene data show CDR1 as MNHEY and CDR2 as SVGAGI. The V gene lost 2 bases and the J gene lost 0 bases, with 8 bases spanning the gap. In DNA, the CDR3 is TGTGCCAGCAGTTACAATCCGGCCTCTGGAAACACCATATATTTT. This translates into CASSYNPASGNTIYF.

The chain employs TRBV28 and TRBJ1-5, with 8 bases identical to TRBD1. The CDR3 runs 15 residues. The J segment lost 6 bases and the V segment lost 6 bases, leaving 10 bases of the junction unmatched. Germline-derived CDR1 and CDR2 are MDHEN and SYDVKM. The CDR3 region is CASRGLDRGSQPQHF. Here the CDR3 DNA reads TGTGCCAGCAGAGGACTCGACAGGGGAAGTCAGCCCCAGCATTTT.

The gene calls are TRBV14 and TRBJ1-2, with TRBD1 matching 8 bases. Trimming cost V 5 bases and J 6 bases; bases outside gene matches: 14. The CDR3 consists of 16 residues. Germline loops: CDR1 SGHDN, CDR2 FVKESK. The CDR3 DNA is TGTGCCAGCAGCTTGGACAGGGCCTTTTATCCGCATGGCTACACCTTC. Its translation is CASSLDRAFYPHGYTF.

V usage is TRBV6-2 or TRBV6-3 and J usage is TRBJ2-5, with a tentative D call TRBD2 (6 bases). The CDR3 spans 15 residues. V was shortened by 2 bases and J by 2 bases, with 12 bases between the two germline ends. Per the germline V gene, CDR1 is MNHEY and CDR2 is SVGEGT. CDR3 sequence (DNA): TGTGCCAGCAGTTACGGCTCAAGCGGGCAAGAGACCCAGTACTTC. Translated, it gives CASSYGSSGQETQYF.

The chain combines TRBV20-1 with TRBJ2-3; D is perhaps TRBD2 (7 bases). CDR1 is DFQATT, CDR2 SNEGSKA, per germline (reference sequence). V was cut by 3 bases and J by 4 bases, with 23 bases left in between. The CDR3 runs to 17 residues. CDR3 sequence: CSASEQRGGDFSDTQYF. The DNA for the CDR3 is TGCAGTGCTAGTGAGCAGCGAGGGGGGGATTTTTCAGATACGCAGTATTTT.

The chain is built from TRBV7-9 and TRBJ1-4, with no clear D. The CDR3 contains 16 residues. V lost 5 bases and J 0 bases, leaving 13 bases between the germline ends. Germline V gene data show CDR1 as SEHNR and CDR2 as FQNEAQ (reference sequence). The CDR3 loop is CASSRVSGSTNEKLFF. The CDR3 nucleotides are TGTGCCAGCAGCCGAGTTTCAGGATCAACTAATGAAAAACTGTTTTTT.

This chain links TRBV7-8 with TRBJ1-5, with D perhaps matching TRBD1 (6 bases). This CDR3 is built from 15 residues. With 1 base removed from V and 2 bases from J, the gap between germline ends came to 9 bases. The germline CDR1 and CDR2 sequences are SGHVS and FQNEAQ. The CDR3 sequence is CASSLDGQRNQPQHF. The CDR3 DNA reads as TGTGCCAGCAGCTTAGACGGACAGCGCAATCAGCCCCAGCATTTT.